This entry concerns a single T cell receptor beta chain. Its antigen is as yet unknown. Replicate PCRs from sorted subsets contained approximately 190 ng DNA, which is around 30,000 T cell genomes. Clones were read by immunoSEQ multiplex PCR, and TCRdb kept only the in-frame ones, dropping some. Of around 510,000 clones listed, roughly 95% are singletons. These data are taken from a study of shared clonotypes between healthy human individuals. Study findings and constraints: Sequencing of the sorted subsets was shown by rarefaction to be incomplete despite large depth.

Germline values: CDR1 MDHEN, CDR2 SYDVKM. Trimming pared 6 bases from V and 7 bases from J, leaving 19 bases between. The CDR3 is made up of 15 amino acids. CD4+ cell separation produced CD45RA+ naive and CD45RA-negative memory subsets. This chain connects TRBV28 to TRBJ1-5, with a tentative D call TRBD1 (5 bases). Material: naive CD4+ T cells sorted from blood. Subset here: CD45RA+ positively selected. This clonotype was obtained from a young woman in good health. CDR3 loop: CASSRGPGPNQPQHF. CDR3 nucleotides: TGTGCCAGCAGCAGAGGGCCGGGGCCCAACCAGCCCCAGCATTTT.